This T cell receptor (beta chain) is from a study of technical replicates of blood from a handful of donors. Libraries were prepared by immunoSEQ multiplex PCR; TCRdb keeps only in-frame clonotypes and omits some of them. The repertoire holds around 67,000 clones, with about nine tenths as singletons. The sample was T cells isolated from PBMCs. This clonotype was sampled from a human donor in good health.

The CDR3 coding sequence is TGTGCCAGCAGGAGACAGTCACCGAGCACAGATACGCAGTATTTT. The encoded protein is CASRRQSPSTDTQYF. This chain uses TRBV2 with TRBJ2-3; tentatively, D is TRBD1 (5 bases). This CDR3 contains 15 residues. Germline-derived CDR1 and CDR2 are SNHLY and FYNNEI. Deletions cut 6 bases from V and 0 bases from J, with 13 bases between.